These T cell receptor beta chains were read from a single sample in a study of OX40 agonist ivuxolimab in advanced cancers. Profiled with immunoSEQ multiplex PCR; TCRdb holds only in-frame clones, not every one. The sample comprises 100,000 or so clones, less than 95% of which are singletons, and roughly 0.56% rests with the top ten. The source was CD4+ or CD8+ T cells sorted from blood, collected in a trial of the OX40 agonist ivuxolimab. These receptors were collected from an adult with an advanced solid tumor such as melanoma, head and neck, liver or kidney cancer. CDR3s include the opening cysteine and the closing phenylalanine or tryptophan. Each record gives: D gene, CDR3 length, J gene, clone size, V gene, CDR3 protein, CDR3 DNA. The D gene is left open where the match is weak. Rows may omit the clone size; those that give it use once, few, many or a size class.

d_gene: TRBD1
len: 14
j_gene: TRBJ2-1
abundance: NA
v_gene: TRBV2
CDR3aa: CASSRTRGSNEQFF
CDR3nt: TGTGCCAGCAGTCGTACCAGGGGGTCAAATGAGCAGTTCTTC

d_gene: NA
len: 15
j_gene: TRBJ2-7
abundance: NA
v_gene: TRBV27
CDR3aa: CASSLGAGYSYEQYF
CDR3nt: TGTGCCAGCAGTTTAGGTGCGGGATACTCCTACGAGCAGTACTTC

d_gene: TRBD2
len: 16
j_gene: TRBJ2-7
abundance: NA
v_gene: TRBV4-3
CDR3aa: CASSHASGGLSYEQYF
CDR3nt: TGCGCCAGCAGCCATGCTAGCGGGGGACTTTCCTACGAGCAGTACTTC

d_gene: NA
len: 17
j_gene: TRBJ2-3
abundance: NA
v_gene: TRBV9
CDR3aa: CASSVGSRVRFTDTQYF
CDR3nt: TGTGCCAGCAGCGTAGGATCCCGGGTTAGATTCACAGATACGCAGTATTTT

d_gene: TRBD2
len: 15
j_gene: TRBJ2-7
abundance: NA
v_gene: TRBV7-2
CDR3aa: CASSLLAGETYEQYF
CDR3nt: TGTGCCAGCAGTTTACTAGCGGGAGAGACCTACGAGCAGTACTTC

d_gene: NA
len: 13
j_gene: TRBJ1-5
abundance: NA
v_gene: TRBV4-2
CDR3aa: CASSQGESQPQHF
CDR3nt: TGTGCCAGCAGCCAAGGTGAGAGTCAGCCCCAGCATTTT

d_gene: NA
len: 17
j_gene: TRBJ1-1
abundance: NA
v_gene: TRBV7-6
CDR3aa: CASSPSLYRTRDTEAFF
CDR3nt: TGTGCCAGCAGCCCCTCGTTGTACCGGACACGGGACACTGAAGCTTTCTTT

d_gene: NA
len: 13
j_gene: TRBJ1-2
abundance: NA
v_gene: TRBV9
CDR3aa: CASSVVTGDGYTF
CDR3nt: TGTGCCAGCAGCGTAGTAACAGGAGATGGCTACACCTTC

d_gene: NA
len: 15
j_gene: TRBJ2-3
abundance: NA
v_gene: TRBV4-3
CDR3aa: CASSQRGISLDTQYF
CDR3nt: TGCGCCAGCAGCCAAAGGGGGATTAGTCTGGATACGCAGTATTTT

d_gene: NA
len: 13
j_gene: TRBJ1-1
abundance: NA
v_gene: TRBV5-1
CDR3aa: CASSLGREAEAFF
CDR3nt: TGCGCCAGCAGCTTGGGTCGGGAGGCTGAAGCTTTCTTT

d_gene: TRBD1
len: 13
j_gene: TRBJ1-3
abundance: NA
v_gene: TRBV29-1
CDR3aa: CSVRTGGGNTIYF
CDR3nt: TGCAGCGTCCGGACAGGGGGTGGAAACACCATATATTTT

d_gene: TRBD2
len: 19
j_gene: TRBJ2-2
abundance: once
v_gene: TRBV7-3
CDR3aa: CASSLTLAGGPLNTGELFF
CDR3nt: TGTGCCAGCAGCTTAACGTTGGCGGGAGGGCCTCTGAACACCGGGGAGCTGTTTTTT

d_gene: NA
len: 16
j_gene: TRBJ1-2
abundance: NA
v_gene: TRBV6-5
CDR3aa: CASSFEAGFESYGYTF
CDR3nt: TGTGCCAGCAGTTTTGAAGCAGGGTTTGAAAGCTATGGCTACACCTTC

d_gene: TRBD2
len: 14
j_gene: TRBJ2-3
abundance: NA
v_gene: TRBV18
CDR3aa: CASSLTSGRDTQYF
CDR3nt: TGTGCCAGCTCCCTGACTAGCGGGAGGGATACGCAGTATTTT